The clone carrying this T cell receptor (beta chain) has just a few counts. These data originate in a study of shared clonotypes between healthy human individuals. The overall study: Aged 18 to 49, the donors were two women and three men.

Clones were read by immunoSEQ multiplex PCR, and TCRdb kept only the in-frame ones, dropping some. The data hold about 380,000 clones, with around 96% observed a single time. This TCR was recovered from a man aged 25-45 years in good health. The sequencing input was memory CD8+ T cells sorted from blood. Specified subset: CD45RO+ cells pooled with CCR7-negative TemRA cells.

The CDR3 sequence is CASRTGGGSNQPQHF. CDR3 coding DNA: TGTGCCAGCCGGACAGGCGGGGGTAGCAATCAGCCCCAGCATTTT. The chain has TRBV28 and TRBJ1-5; TRBD1 matches 7 bases. The CDR3 extends over 15 amino acids. J was trimmed by 0 bases and V by 8 bases; bases with no gene match: 7. The germline CDR1 and CDR2 sequences are MDHEN and SYDVKM.